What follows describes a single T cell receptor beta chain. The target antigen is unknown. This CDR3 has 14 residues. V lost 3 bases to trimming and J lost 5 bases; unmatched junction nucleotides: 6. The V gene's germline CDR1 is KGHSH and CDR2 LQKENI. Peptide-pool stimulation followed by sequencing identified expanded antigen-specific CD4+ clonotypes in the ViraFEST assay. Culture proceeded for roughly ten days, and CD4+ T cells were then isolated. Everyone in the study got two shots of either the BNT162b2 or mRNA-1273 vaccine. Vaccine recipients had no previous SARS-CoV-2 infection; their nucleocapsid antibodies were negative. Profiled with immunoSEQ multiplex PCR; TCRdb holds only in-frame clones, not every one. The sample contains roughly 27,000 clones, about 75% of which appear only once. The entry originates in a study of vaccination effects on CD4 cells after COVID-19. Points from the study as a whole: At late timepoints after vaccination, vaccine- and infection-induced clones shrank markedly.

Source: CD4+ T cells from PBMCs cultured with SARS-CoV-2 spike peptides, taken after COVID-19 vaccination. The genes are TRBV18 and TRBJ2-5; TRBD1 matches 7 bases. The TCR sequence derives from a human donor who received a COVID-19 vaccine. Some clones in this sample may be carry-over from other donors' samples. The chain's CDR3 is CASSPGTESETQYF. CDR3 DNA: TGTGCCAGCTCACCCGGGACAGAGAGTGAGACCCAGTACTTC.